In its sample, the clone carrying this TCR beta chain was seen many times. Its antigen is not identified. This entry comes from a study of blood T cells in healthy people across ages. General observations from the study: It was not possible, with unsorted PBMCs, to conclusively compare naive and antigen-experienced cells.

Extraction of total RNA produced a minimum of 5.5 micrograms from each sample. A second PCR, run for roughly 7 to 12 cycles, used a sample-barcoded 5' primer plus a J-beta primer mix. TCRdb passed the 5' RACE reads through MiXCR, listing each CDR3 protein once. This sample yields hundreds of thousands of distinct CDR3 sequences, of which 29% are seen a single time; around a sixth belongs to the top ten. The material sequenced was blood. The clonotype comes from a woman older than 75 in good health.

The CDR3 sequence is CATGSGAGGSYEQYF. The CDR3 DNA sequence: TGTGCCACCGGTTCGGGTGCGGGGGGCAGTTACGAGCAGTACTTC. The chain is built from TRBV24-1 and TRBJ2-7, with 8 bases fitting TRBD2. Germline V gives CDR1 KGHDR, CDR2 SFDVKD. Unmatched junction bases numbered 13, after V lost 9 bases and J lost 4 bases. The CDR3 is 15 amino acids.